This T cell receptor (beta chain) was retrieved from a study of HIV-infected patients and healthy controls. CDR1 DFQATT and CDR2 SNEGSKA come from the germline V gene (reference sequence). V lost 7 bases to trimming and J lost 5 bases; unmatched junction nucleotides: 8. The CDR3 has 13 amino acids. TCRdb re-called the 5' RACE reads through MiXCR, storing one row per CDR3 protein. The sample holds approximately 67,000 distinct CDR3 sequences, 16% seen once. This clonotype appeared a few times. This receptor was obtained from a human donor in good health. Sequenced sample: CD4+ T cells from blood. The rearrangement uses TRBV20-1 and TRBJ2-7; 10 positions match TRBD1. CDR3 protein: CSVLRDRGDEQYF. The CDR3 DNA reads as TGCAGTGTTCTCCGGGACAGGGGAGACGAGCAGTACTTC.